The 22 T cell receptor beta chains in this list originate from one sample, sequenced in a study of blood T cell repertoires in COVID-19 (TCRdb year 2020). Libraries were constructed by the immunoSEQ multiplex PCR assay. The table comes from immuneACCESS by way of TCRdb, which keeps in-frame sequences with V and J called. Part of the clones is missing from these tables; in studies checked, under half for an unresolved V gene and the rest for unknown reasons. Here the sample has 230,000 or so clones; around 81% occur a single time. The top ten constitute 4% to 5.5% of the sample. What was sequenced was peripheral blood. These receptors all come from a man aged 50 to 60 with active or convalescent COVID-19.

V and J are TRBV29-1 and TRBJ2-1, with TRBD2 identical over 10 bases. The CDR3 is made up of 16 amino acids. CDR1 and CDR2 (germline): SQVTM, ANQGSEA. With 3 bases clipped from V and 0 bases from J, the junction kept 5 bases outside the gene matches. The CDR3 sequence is CSVELAGAFSYNEQFF. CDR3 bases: TGCAGCGTTGAGCTAGCGGGGGCTTTCTCCTACAATGAGCAGTTCTTC.

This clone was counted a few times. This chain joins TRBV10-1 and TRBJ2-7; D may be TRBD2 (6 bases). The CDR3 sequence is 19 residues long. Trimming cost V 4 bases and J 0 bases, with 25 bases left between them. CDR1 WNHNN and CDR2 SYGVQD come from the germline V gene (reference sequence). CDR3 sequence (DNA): TGCGCCAGCAGTGGCCCAGAGGGAGGTAATTCTTTGAGCTCCTACGAGCAGTACTTC. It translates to CASSGPEGGNSLSSYEQYF.

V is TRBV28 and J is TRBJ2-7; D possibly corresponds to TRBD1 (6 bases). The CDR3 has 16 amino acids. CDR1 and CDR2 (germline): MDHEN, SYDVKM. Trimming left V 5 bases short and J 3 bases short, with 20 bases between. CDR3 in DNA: TGTGCCAGCAGTGGGACACCAATCGGGATTGTCTACGAGCAGTACTTC. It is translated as CASSGTPIGIVYEQYF. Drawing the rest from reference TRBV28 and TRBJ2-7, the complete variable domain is DVKVTQSSRYLVKRTGEKVFLECVQDMDHENMFWYRQDPGLGLRLIYFSYDVKMKEKGDIPEGYSVSREKKERFSLILESASTNQTSMYLCASSGTPIGIVYEQYFGPGTRLTVT.

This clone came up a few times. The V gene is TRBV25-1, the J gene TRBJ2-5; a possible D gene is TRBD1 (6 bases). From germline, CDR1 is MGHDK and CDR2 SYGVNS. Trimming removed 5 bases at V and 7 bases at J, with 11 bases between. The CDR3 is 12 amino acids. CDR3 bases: TGTGCCAGCAGTTTTGCCAGGGGGACCCAGTACTTC. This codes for CASSFARGTQYF.

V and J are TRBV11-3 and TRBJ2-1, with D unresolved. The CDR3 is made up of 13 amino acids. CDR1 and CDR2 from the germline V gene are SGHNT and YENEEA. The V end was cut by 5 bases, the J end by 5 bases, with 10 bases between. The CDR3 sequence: CASSPDTNNEQFF. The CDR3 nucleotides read TGTGCCAGCAGCCCCGACACCAACAATGAGCAGTTCTTC.

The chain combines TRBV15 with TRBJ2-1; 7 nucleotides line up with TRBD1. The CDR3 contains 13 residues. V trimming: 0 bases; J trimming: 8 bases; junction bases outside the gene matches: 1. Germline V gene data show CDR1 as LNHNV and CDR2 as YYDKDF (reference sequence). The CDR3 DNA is TGTGCCACCAGCAGAGATCAGGGGGATGAGCAGTTCTTC. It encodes CATSRDQGDEQFF.

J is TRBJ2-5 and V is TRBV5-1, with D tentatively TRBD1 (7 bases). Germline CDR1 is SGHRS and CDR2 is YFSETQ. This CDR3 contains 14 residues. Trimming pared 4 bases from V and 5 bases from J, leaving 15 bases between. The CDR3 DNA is TGCGCCAGCAGCCAACTCGCAGGGGGGGAGACCCAGTACTTC. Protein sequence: CASSQLAGGETQYF.

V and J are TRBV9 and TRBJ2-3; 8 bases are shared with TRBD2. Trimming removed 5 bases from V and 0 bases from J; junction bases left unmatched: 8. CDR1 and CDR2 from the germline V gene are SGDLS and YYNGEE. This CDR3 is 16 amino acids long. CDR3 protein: CASSTYGGASTDTQYF. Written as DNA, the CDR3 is TGTGCCAGCAGTACCTACGGGGGGGCTAGCACAGATACGCAGTATTTT.

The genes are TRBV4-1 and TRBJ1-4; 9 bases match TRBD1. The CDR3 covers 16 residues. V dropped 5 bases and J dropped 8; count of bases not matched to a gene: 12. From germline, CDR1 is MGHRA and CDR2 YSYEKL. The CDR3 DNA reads TGCGCCAGCAGCTCCGACAGGGGGGAGTGGGGAGAAAAACTGTTTTTT. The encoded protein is CASSSDRGEWGEKLFF.

CDR3 DNA sequence: TGCGCCAGCAGCCAAGACAGGGCCCTCACTGAAGCTTTCTTT. Translated: CASSQDRALTEAFF. The chain is built from TRBV4-1 and TRBJ1-1; D might be TRBD1 (5 bases). Germline CDR1 MGHRA, CDR2 YSYEKL. The CDR3 has 14 residues. The germline V and J ends were trimmed by 0 bases and 4 bases, with 9 bases remaining between them.

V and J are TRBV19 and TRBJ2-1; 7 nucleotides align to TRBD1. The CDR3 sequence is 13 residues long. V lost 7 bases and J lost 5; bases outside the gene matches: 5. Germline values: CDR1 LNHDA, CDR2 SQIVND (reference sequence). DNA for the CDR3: TGTGCCAGTAAGCCCGACAGGGACAATGAGCAGTTCTTC. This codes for CASKPDRDNEQFF.

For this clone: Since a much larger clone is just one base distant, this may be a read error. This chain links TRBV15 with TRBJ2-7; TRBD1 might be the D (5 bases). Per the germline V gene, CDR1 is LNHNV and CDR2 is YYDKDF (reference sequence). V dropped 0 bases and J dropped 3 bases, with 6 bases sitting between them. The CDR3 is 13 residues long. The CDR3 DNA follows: TGTGCCACCAGCAGAGATCAGGGCTACGAGCAGTACTTC. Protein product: CATSRDQGYEQYF.

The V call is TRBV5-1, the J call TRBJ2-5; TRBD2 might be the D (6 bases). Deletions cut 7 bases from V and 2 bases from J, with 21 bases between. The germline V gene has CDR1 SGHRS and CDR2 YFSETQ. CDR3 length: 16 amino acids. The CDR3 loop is CASFDPGGLDQETQYF. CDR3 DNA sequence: TGCGCCAGCTTTGACCCTGGGGGGTTGGATCAAGAGACCCAGTACTTC.

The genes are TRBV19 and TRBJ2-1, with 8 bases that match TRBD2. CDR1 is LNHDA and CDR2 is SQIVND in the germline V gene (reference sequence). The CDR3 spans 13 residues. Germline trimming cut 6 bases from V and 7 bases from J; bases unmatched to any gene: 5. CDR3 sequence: CASRGLGRNEQFF. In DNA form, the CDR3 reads TGTGCCAGTAGGGGACTAGGTAGAAATGAGCAGTTCTTC.

The CDR3 spells CATSRDAGIYGYTF. The CDR3 bases are TGTGCCACCAGCAGAGATGCAGGTATCTATGGCTACACCTTC. V gene TRBV15 combines with J gene TRBJ1-2; no definite D call. V shed 0 bases and J shed 4 bases, with 9 bases lying between them. The CDR3 is 14 residues long. Germline V gene sequence: CDR1 LNHNV, CDR2 YYDKDF (reference sequence).

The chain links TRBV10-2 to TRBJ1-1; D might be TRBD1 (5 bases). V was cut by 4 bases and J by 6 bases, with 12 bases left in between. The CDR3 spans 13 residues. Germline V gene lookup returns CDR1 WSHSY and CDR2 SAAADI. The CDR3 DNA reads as TGCGCCAGCAGTGCCAGGGCTTCCGCTGAAGCTTTCTTT. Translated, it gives CASSARASAEAFF.

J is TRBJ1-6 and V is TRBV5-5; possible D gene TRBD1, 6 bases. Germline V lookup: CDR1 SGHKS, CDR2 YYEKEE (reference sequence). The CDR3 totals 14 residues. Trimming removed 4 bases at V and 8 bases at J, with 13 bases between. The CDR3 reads CASSDGTPYSPLHF. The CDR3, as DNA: TGTGCCAGCAGCGACGGGACACCTTATTCACCCCTCCACTTT.

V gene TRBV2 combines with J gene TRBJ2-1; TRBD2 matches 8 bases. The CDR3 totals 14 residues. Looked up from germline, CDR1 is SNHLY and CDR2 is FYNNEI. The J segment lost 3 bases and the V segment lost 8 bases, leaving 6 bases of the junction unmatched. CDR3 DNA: TGTGCCAGCGCCCCCGGGAGGGTCTACAATGAGCAGTTCTTC. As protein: CASAPGRVYNEQFF.

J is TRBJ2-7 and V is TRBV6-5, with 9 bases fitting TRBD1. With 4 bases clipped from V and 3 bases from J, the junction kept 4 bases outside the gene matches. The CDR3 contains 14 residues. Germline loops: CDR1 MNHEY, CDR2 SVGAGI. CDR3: CASSSTGQGYEQYF. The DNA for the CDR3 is TGTGCCAGCAGTTCTACGGGACAGGGCTACGAGCAGTACTTC.

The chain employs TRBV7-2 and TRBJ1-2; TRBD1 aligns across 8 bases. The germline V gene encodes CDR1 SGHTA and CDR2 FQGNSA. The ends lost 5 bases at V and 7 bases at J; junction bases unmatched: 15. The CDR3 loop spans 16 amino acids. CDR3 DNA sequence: TGTGCCAGCAGCCCGGACAGGGAGATCGACGTGGCTGGCTACACCTTC. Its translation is CASSPDREIDVAGYTF.

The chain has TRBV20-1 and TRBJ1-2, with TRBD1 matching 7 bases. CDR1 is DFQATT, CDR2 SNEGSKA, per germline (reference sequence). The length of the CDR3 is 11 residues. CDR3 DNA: TGCATTTCCCAGGGGGTCCAAGGCTACACCTTC. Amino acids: CISQGVQGYTF.

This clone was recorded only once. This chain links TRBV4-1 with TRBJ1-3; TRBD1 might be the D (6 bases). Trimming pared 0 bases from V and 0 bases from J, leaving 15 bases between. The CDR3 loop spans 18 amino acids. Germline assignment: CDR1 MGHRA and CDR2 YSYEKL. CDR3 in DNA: TGCGCCAGCAGCCAAGATAGTACAGGGAGATCCTCTGGAAACACCATATATTTT. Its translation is CASSQDSTGRSSGNTIYF.